This record concerns one T cell receptor beta chain sequence. Its antigen is still unknown. One junction end does not reproduce the germline sequence, and a read error may be involved. This entry comes from a study of regulatory and conventional T cells in RAG deficiency. Findings and limits, study-wide: In Omenn syndrome, Treg and Tconv repertoires overlapped >75%. Sorted Omenn CD25-high CD127-low cells may not be bona fide Tregs. Shannon entropy was markedly lower and Simpson indices higher in RAG-deficient patients than control T-cell subsets.

Assay: immunoSEQ multiplex PCR; the TCRdb copy retains only in-frame clones and omits some. Altogether about 7,100 clones are present, about 90% being singletons, with the ten largest covering roughly 1.5%. Blood CD4+ CD25-high CD127-low regulatory T cells supplied the genomic DNA template. Separately, the same data were catalogued under a study of regulatory T cells. From that report: Primers: 52 TRBV forward and 13 TRBJ reverse. In patients, unique TRB V-J pairs were restricted and V/J usage skewed, especially in Tregs.

This clonotype was obtained from a human donor in good health. Sequenced sample: CD127- CD25+ CD4+ Tregs sorted from blood.

The CDR3 spells CAFLDSSSYNSPLYF. CDR3 sequence (DNA): TGTGCCTTCTTGGACTCGAGCTCCTATAATTCACCCCTCTACTTT. This chain links TRBV30 with TRBJ1-6; the D is unclear. CDR3 size: 15 residues. Germline-derived CDR1 and CDR2 are GTSNPN and SVGIG (reference sequence).